This T cell receptor beta chain comes out of a study of T cells in Graves' hyperthyroidism and ophthalmopathy. Germline V gene sequence: CDR1 LNHDA, CDR2 SQIVND (reference sequence). Trimming left V 5 bases short and J 6 bases short, with 10 bases between. The length of the CDR3 is 13 residues. The PBMCs studied were ones that came from 9 to 10 ml fresh peripheral blood. This clonotype was observed a few times. What it binds is unknown. Authors of the study amplified TCR beta CDR3 regions from RNA transcripts. The HTBI set primed first-round TCR CDR3 RT-PCR. One entry per CDR3 protein, called by TCRdb with MiXCR from the multiplex PCR reads. The data show roughly 300,000 distinct CDR3 sequences, with over 11% seen just once and under 30% held by the top ten. General study points: Progression to ophthalmopathy was predicted a median of 6.5 months early.

The sequence was obtained from a woman in her 30s with Graves' hyperthyroidism. The specimen was blood. The chain joins TRBV19 to TRBJ2-2; D gene ambiguous. CDR3 in DNA: TGTGCCAGTAGTGTCGCCGTGGCCGGGGAGCTGTTTTTT. Amino acid sequence: CASSVAVAGELFF.